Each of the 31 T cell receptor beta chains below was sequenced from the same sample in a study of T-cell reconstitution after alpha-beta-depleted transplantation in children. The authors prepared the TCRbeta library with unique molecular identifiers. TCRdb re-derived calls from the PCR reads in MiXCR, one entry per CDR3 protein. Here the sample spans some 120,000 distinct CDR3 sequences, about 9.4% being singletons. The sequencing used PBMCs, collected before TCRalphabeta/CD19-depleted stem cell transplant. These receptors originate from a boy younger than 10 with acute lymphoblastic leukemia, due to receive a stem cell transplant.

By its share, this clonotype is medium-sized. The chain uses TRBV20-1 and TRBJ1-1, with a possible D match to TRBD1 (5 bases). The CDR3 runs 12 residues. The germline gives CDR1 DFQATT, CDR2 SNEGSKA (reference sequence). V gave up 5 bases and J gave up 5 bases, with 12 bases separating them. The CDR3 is CSAGQGLTEAFF. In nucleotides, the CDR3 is TGCAGTGCTGGTCAGGGATTGACTGAAGCTTTCTTT.

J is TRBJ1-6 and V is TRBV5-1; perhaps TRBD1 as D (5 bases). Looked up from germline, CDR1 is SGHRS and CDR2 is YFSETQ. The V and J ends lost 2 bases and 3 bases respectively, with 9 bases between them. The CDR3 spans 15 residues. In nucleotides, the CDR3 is TGCGCCAGCAGCTTTCAGGGCGACTATAATTCACCCCTCCACTTT. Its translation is CASSFQGDYNSPLHF.

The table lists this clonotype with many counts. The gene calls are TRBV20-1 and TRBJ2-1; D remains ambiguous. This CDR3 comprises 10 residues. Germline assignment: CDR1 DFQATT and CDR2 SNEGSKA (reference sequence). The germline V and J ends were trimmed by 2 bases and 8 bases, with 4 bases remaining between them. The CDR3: CSARRDEQFF. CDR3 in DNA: TGCAGTGCTAGAAGGGATGAGCAGTTCTTC.

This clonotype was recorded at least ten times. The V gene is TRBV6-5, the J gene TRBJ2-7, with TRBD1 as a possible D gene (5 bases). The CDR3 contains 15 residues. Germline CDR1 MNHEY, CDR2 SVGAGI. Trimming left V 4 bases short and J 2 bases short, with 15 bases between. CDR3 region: CASSSLLDIAYEQYF. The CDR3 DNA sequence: TGTGCCAGCAGTTCCCTCCTGGACATAGCCTACGAGCAGTACTTC.

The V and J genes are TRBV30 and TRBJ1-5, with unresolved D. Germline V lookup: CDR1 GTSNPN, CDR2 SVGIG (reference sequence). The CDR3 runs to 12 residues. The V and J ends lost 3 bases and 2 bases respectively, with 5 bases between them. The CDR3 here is CAWREGNQPQHF. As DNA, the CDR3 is TGTGCCTGGAGAGAGGGCAATCAGCCCCAGCATTTT.

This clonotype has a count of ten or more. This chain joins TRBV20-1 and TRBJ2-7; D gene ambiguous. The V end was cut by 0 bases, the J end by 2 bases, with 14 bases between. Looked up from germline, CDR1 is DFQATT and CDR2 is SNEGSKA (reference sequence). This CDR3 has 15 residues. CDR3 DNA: TGCAGTGCTAGAGATGCGGCGTTCTCCCCCTACGAGCAGTACTTC. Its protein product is CSARDAAFSPYEQYF.

The CDR3 DNA reads TGCGCCAGCAGCCAAGTGGCCAGCCCCGGGGCCAACGTCCTGACTTTC. Its translation is CASSQVASPGANVLTF. The chain recombines TRBV4-1 with TRBJ2-6, with no clear D. This CDR3 is built from 16 residues. V was cut by 1 base and J by 4 bases, with 11 bases left in between. Germline V gene lookup returns CDR1 MGHRA and CDR2 YSYEKL.

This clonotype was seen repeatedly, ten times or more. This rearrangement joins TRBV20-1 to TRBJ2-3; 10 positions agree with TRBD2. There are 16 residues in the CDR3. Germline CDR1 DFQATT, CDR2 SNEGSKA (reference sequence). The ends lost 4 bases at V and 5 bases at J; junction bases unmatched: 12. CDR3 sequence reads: CSAIILAGAGGDTQYF. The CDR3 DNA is TGCAGTGCTATAATCCTAGCGGGAGCCGGTGGAGATACGCAGTATTTT.

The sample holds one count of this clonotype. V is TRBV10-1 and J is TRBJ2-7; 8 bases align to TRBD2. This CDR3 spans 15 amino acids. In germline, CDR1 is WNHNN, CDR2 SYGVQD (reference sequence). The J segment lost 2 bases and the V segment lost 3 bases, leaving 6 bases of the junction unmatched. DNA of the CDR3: TGCGCCAGCAGTGAATTTGCGGGAGGAACCTACGAGCAGTACTTC. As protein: CASSEFAGGTYEQYF.

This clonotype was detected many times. As DNA, the CDR3 is TGTGCCAGCAGTGAGTCGTCGACAGCTCCCTACGAGCAGTACTTC. It yields the protein CASSESSTAPYEQYF. V usage is TRBV2 and J usage is TRBJ2-7; D is possibly TRBD1 (5 bases). Germline V gene lookup returns CDR1 SNHLY and CDR2 FYNNEI. The CDR3 covers 15 residues. V gave up 3 bases and J gave up 2 bases, with 14 bases separating them.

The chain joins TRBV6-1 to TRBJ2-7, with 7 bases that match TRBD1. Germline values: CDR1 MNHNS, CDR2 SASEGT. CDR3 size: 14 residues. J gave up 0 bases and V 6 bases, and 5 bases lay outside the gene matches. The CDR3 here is CASSQGTVSYEQYF. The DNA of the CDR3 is TGTGCCAGCAGCCAAGGGACAGTCTCCTACGAGCAGTACTTC.

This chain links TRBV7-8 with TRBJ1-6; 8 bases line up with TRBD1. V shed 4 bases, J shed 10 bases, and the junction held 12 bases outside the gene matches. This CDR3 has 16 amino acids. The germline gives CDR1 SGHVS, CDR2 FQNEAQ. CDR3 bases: TGTGCCAGCAGCTCCCCGGACAGGGCTTCGAAGTCACCCCTCCACTTT. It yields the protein CASSSPDRASKSPLHF.

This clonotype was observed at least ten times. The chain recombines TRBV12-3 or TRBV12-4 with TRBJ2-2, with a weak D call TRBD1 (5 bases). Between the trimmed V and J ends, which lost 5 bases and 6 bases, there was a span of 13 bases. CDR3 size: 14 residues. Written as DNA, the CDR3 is TGTGCCAGCAGTCTCGCAGGGATATCCGGGGAGCTGTTTTTT. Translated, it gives CASSLAGISGELFF.

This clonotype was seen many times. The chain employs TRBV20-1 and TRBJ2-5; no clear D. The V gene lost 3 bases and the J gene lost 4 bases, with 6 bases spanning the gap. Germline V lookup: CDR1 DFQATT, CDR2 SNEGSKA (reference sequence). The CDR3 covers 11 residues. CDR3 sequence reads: CSASLGETQYF. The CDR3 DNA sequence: TGCAGTGCTAGCCTCGGAGAGACCCAGTACTTC.

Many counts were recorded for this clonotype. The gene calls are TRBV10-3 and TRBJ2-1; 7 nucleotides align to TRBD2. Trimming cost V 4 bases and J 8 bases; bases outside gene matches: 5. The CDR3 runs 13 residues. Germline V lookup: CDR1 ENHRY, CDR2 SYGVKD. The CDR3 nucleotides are TGTGCCATCAGTGGGGCGGGAGTCGATGAGCAGTTCTTC. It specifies CAISGAGVDEQFF.

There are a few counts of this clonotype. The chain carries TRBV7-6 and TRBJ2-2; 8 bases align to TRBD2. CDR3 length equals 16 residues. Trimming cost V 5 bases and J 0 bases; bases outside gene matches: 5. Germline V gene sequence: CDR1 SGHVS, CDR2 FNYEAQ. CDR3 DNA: TGTGCCAGCAGCCCGATTAGCGGGGCGAACACCGGGGAGCTGTTTTTT. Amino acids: CASSPISGANTGELFF.

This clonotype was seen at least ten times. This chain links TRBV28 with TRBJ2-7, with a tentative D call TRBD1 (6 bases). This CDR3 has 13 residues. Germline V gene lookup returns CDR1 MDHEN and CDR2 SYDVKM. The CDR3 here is CASVGAGSYEQYF. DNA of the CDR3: TGTGCTTCAGTGGGGGCTGGGTCCTACGAGCAGTACTTC.

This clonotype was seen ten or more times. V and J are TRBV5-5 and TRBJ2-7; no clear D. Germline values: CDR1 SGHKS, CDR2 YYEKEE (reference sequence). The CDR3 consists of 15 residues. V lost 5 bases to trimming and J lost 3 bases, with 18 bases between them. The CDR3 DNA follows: TGTGCCAGCAGTACCGGGCCCCCCCCCCACTACGAGCAGTACTTC. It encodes CASSTGPPPHYEQYF. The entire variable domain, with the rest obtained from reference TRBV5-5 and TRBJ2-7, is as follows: DAGVTQSPTHLIKTRGQQVTLRCSPISGHKSVSWYQQVLGQGPQFIFQYYEKEERGRGNFPDRFSARQFPNYSSELNVNALLLGDSALYLCASSTGPPPHYEQYFGPGTRLTVT.

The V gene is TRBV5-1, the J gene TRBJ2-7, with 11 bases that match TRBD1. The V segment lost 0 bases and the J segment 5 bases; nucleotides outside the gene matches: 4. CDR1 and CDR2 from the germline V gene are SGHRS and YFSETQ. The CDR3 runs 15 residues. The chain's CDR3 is CASSLGTGGRNEQYF. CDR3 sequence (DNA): TGCGCCAGCAGCTTGGGGACAGGGGGCAGGAACGAGCAGTACTTC.

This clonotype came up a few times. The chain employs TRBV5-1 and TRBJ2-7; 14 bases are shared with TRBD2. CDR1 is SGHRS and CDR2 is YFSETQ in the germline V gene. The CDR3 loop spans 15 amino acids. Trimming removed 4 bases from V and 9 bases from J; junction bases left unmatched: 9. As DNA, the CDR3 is TGCGCCAGCAGCCAGGAGGGACTAGCGGGAGATGGGCAGTACTTC. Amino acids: CASSQEGLAGDGQYF.

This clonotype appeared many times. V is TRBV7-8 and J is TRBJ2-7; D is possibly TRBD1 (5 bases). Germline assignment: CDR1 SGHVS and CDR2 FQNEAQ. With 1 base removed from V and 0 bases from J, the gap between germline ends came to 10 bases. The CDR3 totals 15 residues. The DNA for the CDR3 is TGTGCCAGCAGCTTAGTGCGCAGGGCCTCCTACGAGCAGTACTTC. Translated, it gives CASSLVRRASYEQYF.

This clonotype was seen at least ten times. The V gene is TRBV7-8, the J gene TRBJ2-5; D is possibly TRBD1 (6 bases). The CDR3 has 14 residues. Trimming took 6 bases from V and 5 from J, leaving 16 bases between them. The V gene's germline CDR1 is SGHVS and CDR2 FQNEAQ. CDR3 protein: CASRRPGVGETQYF. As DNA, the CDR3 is TGTGCCAGCAGACGACCAGGGGTTGGGGAGACCCAGTACTTC.

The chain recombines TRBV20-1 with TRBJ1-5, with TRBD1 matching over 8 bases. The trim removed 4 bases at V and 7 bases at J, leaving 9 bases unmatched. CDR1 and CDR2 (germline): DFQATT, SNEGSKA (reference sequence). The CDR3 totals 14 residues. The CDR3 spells CSANSGGAGQPQHF. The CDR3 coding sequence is TGCAGTGCTAACTCAGGGGGCGCGGGGCAGCCCCAGCATTTT.

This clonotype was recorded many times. The DNA of the CDR3 is TGTGCCAGCAGTTACTCTCCCGGGGAGACAGATACGCAGTATTTT. This translates into CASSYSPGETDTQYF. V is TRBV6-5 and J is TRBJ2-3; TRBD2 is a possible D gene (5 bases). Germline assignment: CDR1 MNHEY and CDR2 SVGAGI. The CDR3 is 15 residues long. The germline V and J ends were trimmed by 0 bases and 3 bases, with 10 bases remaining between them.

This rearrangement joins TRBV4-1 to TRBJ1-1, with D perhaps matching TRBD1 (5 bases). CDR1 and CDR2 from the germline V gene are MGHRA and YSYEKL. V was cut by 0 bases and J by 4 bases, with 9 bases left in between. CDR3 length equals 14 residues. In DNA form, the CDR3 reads TGCGCCAGCAGCCAAGACAGGGTAGGCACTGAAGCTTTCTTT. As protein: CASSQDRVGTEAFF.

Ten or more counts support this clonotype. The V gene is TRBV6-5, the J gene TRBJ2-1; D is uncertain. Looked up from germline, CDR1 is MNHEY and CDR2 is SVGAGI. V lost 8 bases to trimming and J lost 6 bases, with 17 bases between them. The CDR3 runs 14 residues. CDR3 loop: CASQQFQGLNEQFF. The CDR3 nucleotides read TGTGCCAGCCAGCAGTTTCAAGGCCTCAATGAGCAGTTCTTC.

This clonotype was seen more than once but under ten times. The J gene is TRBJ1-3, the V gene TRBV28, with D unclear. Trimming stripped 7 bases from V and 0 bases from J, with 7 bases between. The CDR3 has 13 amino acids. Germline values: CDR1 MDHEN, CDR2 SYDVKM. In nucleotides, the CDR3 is TGTGCCAGCAAAGGCAGCTCTGGAAACACCATATATTTT. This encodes CASKGSSGNTIYF.

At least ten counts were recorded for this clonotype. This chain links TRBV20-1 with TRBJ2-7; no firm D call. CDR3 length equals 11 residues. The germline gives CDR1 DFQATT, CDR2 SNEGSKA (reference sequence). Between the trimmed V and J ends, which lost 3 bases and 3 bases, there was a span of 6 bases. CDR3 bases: TGCAGTGCTAGCCCGGACTACGAGCAGTACTTC. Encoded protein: CSASPDYEQYF.

In DNA form, the CDR3 reads TGCAGTGCTAGAGATGGCAACGGACGAACCCCCTACGAGCAGTACTTC. Protein: CSARDGNGRTPYEQYF. The rearrangement uses TRBV20-1 and TRBJ2-7; D unresolved. Germline assignment: CDR1 DFQATT and CDR2 SNEGSKA (reference sequence). Trimming pared 0 bases from V and 2 bases from J, leaving 17 bases between. The CDR3 runs 16 residues.

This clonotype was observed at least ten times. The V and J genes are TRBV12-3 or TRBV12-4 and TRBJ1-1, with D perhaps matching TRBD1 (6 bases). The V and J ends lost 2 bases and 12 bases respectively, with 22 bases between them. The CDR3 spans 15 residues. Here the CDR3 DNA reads TGTGCCAGCAGTTTATTCGATACGGGGGGCGCGGGAACTTTCTTT. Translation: CASSLFDTGGAGTFF.

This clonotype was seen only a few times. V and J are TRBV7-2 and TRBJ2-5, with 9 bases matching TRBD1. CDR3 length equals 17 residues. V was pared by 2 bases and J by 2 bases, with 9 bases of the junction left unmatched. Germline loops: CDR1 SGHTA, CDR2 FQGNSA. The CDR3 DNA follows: TGTGCCAGCAGCTTATCGGGAACGGGACAGGGTCAAGAGACCCAGTACTTC. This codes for CASSLSGTGQGQETQYF.